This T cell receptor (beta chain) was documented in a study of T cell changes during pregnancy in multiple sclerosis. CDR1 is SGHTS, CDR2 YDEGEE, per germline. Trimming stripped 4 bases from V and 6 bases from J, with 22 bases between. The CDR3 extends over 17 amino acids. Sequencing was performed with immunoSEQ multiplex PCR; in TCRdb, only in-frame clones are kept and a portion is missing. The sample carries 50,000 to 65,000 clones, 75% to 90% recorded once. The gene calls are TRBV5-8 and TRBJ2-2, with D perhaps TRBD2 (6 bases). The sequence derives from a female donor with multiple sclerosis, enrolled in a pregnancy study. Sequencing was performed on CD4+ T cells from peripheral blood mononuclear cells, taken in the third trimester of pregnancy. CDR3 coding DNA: TGTGCCAGCAGCCCCCCGGGTTGGGGGGACCTCGCCGGGGAGCTGTTTTTT. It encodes CASSPPGWGDLAGELFF.